The 10 T cell receptor beta chains listed next were all sequenced from one sample in a study of T cells after yellow fever vaccination. TCRdb re-derived calls from the 5' RACE reads in MiXCR, one entry per CDR3 protein. Counted here are under 350,000 distinct CDR3 sequences, approximately 4% occurring once; the ten biggest clones make up 20% to 25%. The sequenced sample was PBMCs, obtained 5 days after the yellow fever booster vaccination. These receptors originate from a man younger than 35 who received the YFV17D yellow fever vaccine.

The sample holds many counts of this clonotype. This chain connects TRBV5-1 to TRBJ1-6; weak D call: TRBD1 (5 bases). This CDR3 has 13 amino acids. Trimming cost V 5 bases and J 5 bases, with 8 bases left between them. CDR1 is SGHRS, CDR2 YFSETQ, per germline. The CDR3 here is CASRTENNSPLHF. In DNA form, the CDR3 reads TGCGCCAGCAGGACAGAAAATAATTCACCCCTCCACTTT.

The chain joins TRBV6-4 to TRBJ2-5; 11 nucleotides agree with TRBD2. The CDR3 is 16 amino acids. Germline V lookup: CDR1 MRHNA, CDR2 SNTAGT. V dropped 2 bases and J dropped 6; count of bases not matched to a gene: 8. The CDR3 region is CASSDPRSGGDKTQYF. The DNA of the CDR3 is TGTGCCAGCAGTGACCCCCGTAGCGGGGGGGACAAGACCCAGTACTTC.

This clonotype was detected many times. V usage is TRBV20-1 and J usage is TRBJ2-5, with TRBD2 matching 13 bases. Looked up from germline, CDR1 is DFQATT and CDR2 is SNEGSKA (reference sequence). V trimming: 3 bases; J trimming: 5 bases; junction bases outside the gene matches: 3. CDR3 length: 14 amino acids. CDR3 sequence: CSARGLAGSETQYF. In nucleotides, the CDR3 is TGCAGTGCTAGGGGACTAGCGGGATCTGAGACCCAGTACTTC.

This clonotype was observed a handful of times. The genes are TRBV7-9 and TRBJ1-4; D is undetermined. Trimming cost V 2 bases and J 2 bases, with 15 bases left between them. CDR1 is SEHNR and CDR2 is FQNEAQ in the germline V gene (reference sequence). The CDR3 sequence is 17 residues long. This CDR3 is CASSLPRGEGTNEKLFF. The CDR3 DNA sequence: TGTGCCAGCAGCTTACCCCGTGGTGAGGGCACTAATGAAAAACTGTTTTTT.

This clonotype was observed at least ten times. The rearrangement joins TRBV7-9 to TRBJ1-1; a weak D match, TRBD1 (6 bases). Germline V lookup: CDR1 SEHNR, CDR2 FQNEAQ (reference sequence). This CDR3 has 15 amino acids. V was shortened by 1 base and J by 6 bases, with 15 bases between the two germline ends. The CDR3, as DNA: TGTGCCAGCAGCTTAGTCGGGGGGCGCCTGCCTGAAGCTTTCTTT. Its translation: CASSLVGGRLPEAFF.

This clonotype was recorded a few times. The rearrangement links TRBV4-2 to TRBJ2-3; 10 bases agree with TRBD2. Trimming took 4 bases from V and 5 from J; bases not matched to a gene: 9. The CDR3 runs to 16 residues. Per germline, CDR1 LGHNA and CDR2 YNFKEQ. The CDR3 spells CASSPAKAGGQDTQYF. The CDR3 coding sequence is TGTGCCAGCAGCCCTGCTAAAGCGGGGGGGCAAGATACGCAGTATTTT.

The chain links TRBV6-2 or TRBV6-3 to TRBJ1-5; 9 nucleotides align to TRBD1. The germline V gene has CDR1 MNHEY and CDR2 SVGEGT. This CDR3 comprises 15 residues. The V segment lost 6 bases and the J segment 4 bases; nucleotides outside the gene matches: 7. This CDR3 reads CASSPRTGVNQPQHF. The CDR3 DNA is TGTGCCAGCAGCCCACGGACAGGGGTTAATCAGCCCCAGCATTTT.

This clonotype showed up many times. This chain links TRBV7-2 with TRBJ2-5, with D perhaps assigned TRBD1 or TRBD2 (5 bases each). This CDR3 has 15 amino acids. In germline, CDR1 is SGHTA, CDR2 FQGNSA. Trimming cost V 6 bases and J 0 bases, with 14 bases left between them. This chain's CDR3 is CASSVSGQYQETQYF. The CDR3 bases are TGTGCCAGCAGTGTATCGGGGCAGTACCAAGAGACCCAGTACTTC.

There are many counts of this clonotype. The chain combines TRBV12-3 or TRBV12-4 with TRBJ2-2; TRBD1 is a possible D gene (5 bases). V was shortened by 3 bases and J by 2 bases, with 10 bases between the two germline ends. This CDR3 is built from 15 residues. The CDR3 sequence: CASSFRTSNTGELFF. The CDR3, as DNA: TGTGCCAGCAGTTTTCGGACATCCAACACCGGGGAGCTGTTTTTT.

This clonotype was observed a few times. The rearrangement uses TRBV12-3 or TRBV12-4 and TRBJ2-3; D perhaps matches TRBD1 (6 bases). The length of the CDR3 is 13 residues. V lost 8 bases to trimming and J lost 4 bases, with 13 bases between them. CDR3 nucleotide sequence: TGTGCCAGCGCTATTACAGGGCCAGATACGCAGTATTTT. Residues: CASAITGPDTQYF.